These T cell receptor beta chains were read from a single sample in a study of PD-L1 blockade in urothelial cancer. The assay was immunoSEQ multiplex PCR, and TCRdb's table has in-frame clones only and misses some. The sample yields tens of thousands of clones, approximately 89% seen once. Source: PBMCs, taken around atezolizumab (anti-PD-L1) treatment. The receptors here all came from a woman older than 75 with urothelial cancer. CDR3s include the opening cysteine and the closing phenylalanine or tryptophan. Fields, in order: CDR3 protein, CDR3 DNA, V gene, clone size, J gene, D gene. The D gene is left open where the match is weak. The listing skips clone size in some rows; elsewhere it reads once, few, many or a size class.

CDR3aa: CASSQVQGAGGYTF; CDR3nt: TGCGCCAGCAGCCAAGTACAGGGGGCTGGTGGCTACACCTTC; v_gene: TRBV4-1; abundance: once; j_gene: TRBJ1-2; d_gene: TRBD1
CDR3aa: CASSEGWTGRNYGYTF; CDR3nt: TGTGCCAGCAGTGAAGGGTGGACAGGGCGTAACTATGGCTACACCTTC; v_gene: TRBV6-1; abundance: -; j_gene: TRBJ1-2; d_gene: TRBD1
CDR3aa: CASSTKGNGYTF; CDR3nt: TGTGCCAGCAGCACTAAAGGCAATGGCTACACCTTC; v_gene: TRBV28; abundance: -; j_gene: TRBJ1-2; d_gene: -
CDR3aa: CASSLVRTAQETQYF; CDR3nt: TGTGCCAGCAGCTTAGTCCGGACAGCACAAGAGACCCAGTACTTC; v_gene: TRBV7-2; abundance: -; j_gene: TRBJ2-5; d_gene: -
CDR3aa: CASSLAGANEKLFF; CDR3nt: TGTGCCAGCAGTTTGGCAGGGGCTAATGAAAAACTGTTTTTT; v_gene: TRBV28; abundance: -; j_gene: TRBJ1-4; d_gene: -
CDR3aa: CASSLRDRGSHEQYF; CDR3nt: TGTGCCAGCAGCTTAAGGGACAGGGGTTCCCACGAGCAGTACTTC; v_gene: TRBV7-8; abundance: -; j_gene: TRBJ2-7; d_gene: TRBD1
CDR3aa: CASSFFGLVYEQFF; CDR3nt: TGTGCCAGCAGCTTCTTCGGACTAGTCTATGAGCAGTTCTTC; v_gene: TRBV5-6; abundance: few; j_gene: TRBJ2-1; d_gene: TRBD2
CDR3aa: CASSLYSSGRAGNAKNIQYF; CDR3nt: TGTGCCAGCAGTTTATATTCTAGCGGGAGGGCCGGGAACGCCAAAAACATTCAGTACTTC; v_gene: TRBV27; abundance: -; j_gene: TRBJ2-4; d_gene: TRBD2
CDR3aa: CASSPVRGSYEQYF; CDR3nt: TGTGCCAGCAGCCCCGTGCGCGGGAGCTACGAGCAGTACTTC; v_gene: TRBV7-2; abundance: once; j_gene: TRBJ2-7; d_gene: TRBD2
CDR3aa: CASSARQGRPYEQYF; CDR3nt: TGTGCCAGCAGTGCCCGACAGGGGCGTCCCTACGAGCAGTACTTC; v_gene: TRBV2; abundance: -; j_gene: TRBJ2-7; d_gene: TRBD1
CDR3aa: CASTVSGRFAYEQYF; CDR3nt: TGTGCCAGCACCGTTAGCGGGAGATTCGCCTACGAGCAGTACTTC; v_gene: TRBV11-2; abundance: -; j_gene: TRBJ2-7; d_gene: TRBD2
CDR3aa: CASSQGAGYEQYF; CDR3nt: TGCGCCAGCAGCCAGGGTGCTGGTTACGAGCAGTACTTC; v_gene: TRBV5-1; abundance: -; j_gene: TRBJ2-7; d_gene: -
CDR3aa: CASSQPRTGRLDGYTF; CDR3nt: TGTGCCAGCAGTCAACCTCGGACAGGGAGGCTGGATGGCTACACCTTC; v_gene: TRBV27; abundance: -; j_gene: TRBJ1-2; d_gene: TRBD1
CDR3aa: CASSQVFSGTDTQYF; CDR3nt: TGTGCCAGCAGCCAAGTTTTTTCGGGCACAGATACGCAGTATTTT; v_gene: TRBV14; abundance: -; j_gene: TRBJ2-3; d_gene: -
CDR3aa: CAIKEGQFDYEQYF; CDR3nt: TGTGCCATCAAAGAGGGACAGTTTGACTACGAGCAGTACTTC; v_gene: TRBV10-3; abundance: -; j_gene: TRBJ2-7; d_gene: TRBD1
CDR3aa: CASSLGQYENEQFF; CDR3nt: TGTGCCAGCAGCTTAGGACAGTACGAGAATGAGCAGTTCTTC; v_gene: TRBV7-9; abundance: -; j_gene: TRBJ2-1; d_gene: -
CDR3aa: CASSASGVYEQYF; CDR3nt: TGCGCCAGTTCGGCTAGCGGAGTCTACGAGCAGTACTTC; v_gene: TRBV10-1; abundance: once; j_gene: TRBJ2-7; d_gene: TRBD2
CDR3aa: CASSTGPSSGNTIYF; CDR3nt: TGTGCCAGCAGTACAGGGCCAAGCTCTGGAAACACCATATATTTT; v_gene: TRBV6-6; abundance: -; j_gene: TRBJ1-3; d_gene: -
CDR3aa: CASSRPTSGRGRNEQFF; CDR3nt: TGTGCCAGTAGTCGGCCGACTAGCGGGAGGGGCCGCAATGAGCAGTTCTTC; v_gene: TRBV19; abundance: -; j_gene: TRBJ2-1; d_gene: TRBD2
CDR3aa: CASSQEVALNTQYF; CDR3nt: TGCGCCAGCAGCCAAGAAGTCGCGCTCAATACGCAGTATTTT; v_gene: TRBV4-1; abundance: -; j_gene: TRBJ2-3; d_gene: -
CDR3aa: CASSPAESGRALGTQYF; CDR3nt: TGCGCCAGCAGCCCGGCGGAGAGCGGGAGGGCCCTGGGAACGCAGTATTTT; v_gene: TRBV5-1; abundance: -; j_gene: TRBJ2-3; d_gene: TRBD2